The clone carrying this T cell receptor beta chain appeared once. Its specificity is unknown. The data belong to a study of long-term antiretroviral therapy in people with HIV. Study results and limitations: ART adherence, viral resistance and therapy changes went unrecorded.

Germline-derived CDR1 and CDR2 are SEHNR and FQNEAQ (reference sequence). The CDR3 sequence is 15 residues long. Trimming shortened V by 5 bases and J by 4 bases, and 17 bases separated the two germline ends. Investigators performed immunoSEQ version v3.0 at survey level. The assay was immunoSEQ multiplex PCR, and TCRdb's table has in-frame clones only and misses some. The sample includes 30,000 to 50,000 clones, 86% seen only once; the top ten take 4%. V and J are TRBV7-9 and TRBJ2-5; D is unresolved. Sequencing used unsorted PBMCs, obtained 1.2 years after starting antiretroviral therapy. The clonotype originates from a woman aged 45-59 years with HIV. The CDR3 loop reads CASSPRASRGETQYF. Written as DNA, the CDR3 is TGTGCCAGCAGCCCCCGGGCCTCCCGCGGAGAGACCCAGTACTTC.